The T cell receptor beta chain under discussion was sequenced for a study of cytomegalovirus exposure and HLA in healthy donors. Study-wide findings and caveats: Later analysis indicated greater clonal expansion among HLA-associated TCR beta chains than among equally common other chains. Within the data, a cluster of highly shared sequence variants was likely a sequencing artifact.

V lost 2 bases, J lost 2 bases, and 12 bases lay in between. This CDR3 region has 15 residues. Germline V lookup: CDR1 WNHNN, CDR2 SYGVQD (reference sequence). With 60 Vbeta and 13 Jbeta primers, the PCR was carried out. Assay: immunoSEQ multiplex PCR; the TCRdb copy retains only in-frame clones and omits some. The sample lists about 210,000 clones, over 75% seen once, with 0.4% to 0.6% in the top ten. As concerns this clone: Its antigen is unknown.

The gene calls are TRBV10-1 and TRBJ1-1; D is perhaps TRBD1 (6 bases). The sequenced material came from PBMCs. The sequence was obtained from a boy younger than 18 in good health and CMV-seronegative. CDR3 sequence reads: CASSEGGSLNTEAFF. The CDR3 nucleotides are TGCGCCAGCAGTGAGGGGGGCAGTCTCAACACTGAAGCTTTCTTT.